Below, 3 T cell receptor beta chains from the same sample are listed, as sequenced in a study of blood T cell repertoires in COVID-19. Some clones are missing from TCRdb's copy, which holds only in-frame ones; the method was immunoSEQ multiplex PCR. The profile covers a few hundred thousand clones, with approximately 84% appearing a single time and 3.5% to 4.5% taken by the ten largest. Sequenced: PBMCs or T cells enriched from blood (not recorded which). The receptors shown here come from a man aged 25-45 years who had recovered from COVID-19.

The J gene is TRBJ1-2, the V gene TRBV6-5, with D unclear. Trimming left V 5 bases short and J 4 bases short, with 17 bases between. The CDR3 is 15 residues long. Germline assignment: CDR1 MNHEY and CDR2 SVGAGI. The CDR3 nucleotides read TGTGCCAGCAGTACCCGCACAGACCTACTCTATGGCTACACCTTC. Its protein is CASSTRTDLLYGYTF.

V gene TRBV5-1 combines with J gene TRBJ2-7, with 9 bases fitting TRBD2. The CDR3 is 17 amino acids. Trimming cost V 0 bases and J 1 base; bases outside gene matches: 8. Germline assignment: CDR1 SGHRS and CDR2 YFSETQ. Written as DNA, the CDR3 is TGCGCCAGCAGCTTGGACGAGCGGGGGGCCATTTCCTACGAGCAGTACTTC. The encoded protein is CASSLDERGAISYEQYF. The variable domain in full, completed from reference TRBV5-1 and TRBJ2-7, reads KAGVTQTPRYLIKTRGQQVTLSCSPISGHRSVSWYQQTPGQGLQFLFEYFSETQRNKGNFPGRFSGRQFSNSRSEMNVSTLELGDSALYLCASSLDERGAISYEQYFGPGTRLTVT.

This clone is a singleton in its sample. V usage is TRBV5-5 and J usage is TRBJ2-2; D is unclear. This CDR3 region has 15 residues. The ends were cut back, 0 bases at V and 5 bases at J, with 11 bases in the middle. CDR1 and CDR2 (germline): SGHKS, YYEKEE (reference sequence). The CDR3 nucleotides read TGTGCCAGCAGCTTGGCGGGTGATGGGACCGGGGAGCTGTTTTTT. The encoded protein is CASSLAGDGTGELFF.